The entry below describes one T cell receptor (beta chain). The data belong to a study of T cell responses to AZD1222 COVID-19 vaccine. Method: immunoSEQ multiplex PCR; TCRdb's copy keeps in-frame clones and lacks some. The sample lists tens of thousands of clones; 75% to 90% were seen once. From germline, CDR1 is SGHRS and CDR2 YFSETQ. The CDR3 has 13 residues. V shed 4 bases and J shed 4 bases, with 6 bases lying between them. V is TRBV5-1 and J is TRBJ2-6; D unclear. This sample comprised peripheral blood, obtained on day 0 of AZD1222 vaccination. The clonotype was recovered from an adult in good health. The CDR3 reads CASSPPGANVLTF. The CDR3 nucleotides are TGCGCCAGCAGCCCCCCCGGGGCCAACGTCCTGACTTTC.